This TCR beta chain was found in a study of patients and donors after allogeneic stem cell transplantation. Per the germline V gene, CDR1 is SGHAT and CDR2 is FQNNGV. The CDR3 spans 12 residues. The ends were cut back, 4 bases at V and 10 bases at J, with 13 bases in the middle. Only a few counts were recorded for this clonotype. One entry per CDR3 protein results from TCRdb running MiXCR on the RT-PCR reads. The data hold roughly 940,000 distinct CDR3 sequences, with more than 15% observed a single time. The sample comprised blood, either unsorted or a sorted T cell fraction (not recorded which). The gene calls are TRBV11-2 and TRBJ1-1; D gene ambiguous. The TCR originated in a human donor who was either an allogeneic HSCT recipient or a stem cell or donor lymphocyte infusion donor (not recorded which). It is not recorded whose cells these are; they may come from a transplant donor. CDR3 region: CASSSRRARAFF. The DNA of the CDR3 is TGTGCCAGCAGCTCCCGACGCGCCCGAGCTTTCTTT.